Below are 8 T cell receptor beta chains sequenced from a single sample in a study of control samples from healthy donors and cancer patients. The method was immunoSEQ multiplex PCR; TCRdb's version includes in-frame clones alone and lacks a portion of them. Altogether roughly 120,000 clones are present, approximately 90% being singletons, with the ten largest covering 2% to 2.5%. The sample comprised blood. These receptors came from a woman between 65 and 79 years old in good health.

The V gene is TRBV5-1, the J gene TRBJ1-2, with D unresolved. The germline gives CDR1 SGHRS, CDR2 YFSETQ. The CDR3 is 14 amino acids. Between the trimmed V and J ends, which lost 0 bases and 7 bases, there was a span of 13 bases. Here the CDR3 DNA reads TGCGCCAGCAGCTTGGCTGACCCGTCAGCTGGCTACACCTTC. Translated: CASSLADPSAGYTF.

V is TRBV5-1 and J is TRBJ1-2; a possible D gene is TRBD1 (6 bases). Trimming cost V 2 bases and J 2 bases, with 13 bases left between them. The CDR3 runs 15 residues. Germline CDR1 is SGHRS and CDR2 is YFSETQ. CDR3 sequence reads: CASSFTDRTNYGYTF. In DNA, the CDR3 is TGCGCCAGCAGCTTCACAGACAGGACGAACTATGGCTACACCTTC.

This chain connects TRBV27 to TRBJ1-1; 7 nucleotides line up with TRBD1. The CDR3 sequence is 14 residues long. Germline V lookup: CDR1 MNHEY, CDR2 SMNVEV (reference sequence). Germline trimming cut 6 bases from V and 1 base from J; bases unmatched to any gene: 5. CDR3 coding DNA: TGTGCCAGCAGCTCCAGGACAGGGAACACTGAAGCTTTCTTT. Its protein product is CASSSRTGNTEAFF.

The rearrangement uses TRBV29-1 and TRBJ2-1; TRBD1 aligns across 8 bases. This CDR3 is built from 14 residues. Germline CDR1 is SQVTM and CDR2 is ANQGSEA. The V gene end was trimmed by 7 bases and the J gene end by 2 bases; junction bases not matched to a gene: 7. Written as DNA, the CDR3 is TGCAGCGCCGGACAGGGTGGAACCTACAATGAGCAGTTCTTC. This sequence encodes CSAGQGGTYNEQFF.

V gene TRBV6-1 combines with J gene TRBJ2-4, with no clear D. The V gene lost 3 bases and the J gene lost 10 bases, with 13 bases spanning the gap. From germline, CDR1 is MNHNS and CDR2 SASEGT. The CDR3 length is 13 residues. For the CDR3, the DNA is TGTGCCAGCAGTGACCTGTCCCCCCCTATTCAGTACTTC. It is translated as CASSDLSPPIQYF.

J is TRBJ2-2 and V is TRBV9, with TRBD2 matching over 8 bases. Trimming at V came to 4 bases and at J to 7 bases, leaving 6 bases not matched to a gene. CDR1 is SGDLS, CDR2 YYNGEE, per germline. This CDR3 has 14 residues. CDR3 residues: CASSLGGADGELFF. The CDR3 nucleotides are TGTGCCAGCAGCCTCGGGGGGGCAGACGGGGAGCTGTTTTTT. Complete variable domain (other parts from reference TRBV9 and TRBJ2-2): DSGVTQTPKHLITATGQRVTLRCSPRSGDLSVYWYQQSLDQGLQFLIQYYNGEERAKGNILERFSAQQFPDLHSELNLSSLELGDSALYFCASSLGGADGELFFGEGSRLTVL.

The rearrangement uses TRBV7-9 and TRBJ2-7; D remains ambiguous. Germline V gives CDR1 SEHNR, CDR2 FQNEAQ (reference sequence). Trimming took 4 bases from V and 4 from J, leaving 8 bases between them. This CDR3 has 12 amino acids. CDR3 loop: CASSSLGYEQYF. As DNA, the CDR3 is TGTGCCAGCAGCTCTTTGGGATACGAGCAGTACTTC.

This sequence joins TRBV6-6 and TRBJ2-1; D is uncertain. Germline V CDR1 and CDR2: MNHNY, SVGAGI (reference sequence). The CDR3 consists of 11 residues. The ends were cut back, 4 bases at V and 10 bases at J, with 8 bases in the middle. Here the CDR3 reads CASSSIQEQFF. In nucleotides, the CDR3 is TGTGCCAGCAGTTCAATCCAGGAGCAGTTCTTC.